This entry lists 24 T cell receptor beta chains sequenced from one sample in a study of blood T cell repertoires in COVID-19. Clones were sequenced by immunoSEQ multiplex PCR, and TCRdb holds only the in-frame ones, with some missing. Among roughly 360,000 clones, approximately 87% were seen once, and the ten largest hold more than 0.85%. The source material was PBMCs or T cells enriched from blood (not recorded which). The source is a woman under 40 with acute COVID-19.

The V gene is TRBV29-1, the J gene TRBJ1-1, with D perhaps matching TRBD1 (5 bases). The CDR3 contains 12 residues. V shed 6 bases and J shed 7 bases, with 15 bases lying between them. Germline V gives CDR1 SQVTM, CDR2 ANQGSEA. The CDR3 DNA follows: TGCAGCGTCACCTTACGGGGGTTTGAAGCTTTCTTT. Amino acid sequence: CSVTLRGFEAFF.

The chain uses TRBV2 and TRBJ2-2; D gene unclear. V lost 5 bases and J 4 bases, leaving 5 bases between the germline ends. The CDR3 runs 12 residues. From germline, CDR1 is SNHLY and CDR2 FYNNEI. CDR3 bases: TGTGCCAGCAGTTACTTCACCGGGGAGCTGTTTTTT. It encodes CASSYFTGELFF.

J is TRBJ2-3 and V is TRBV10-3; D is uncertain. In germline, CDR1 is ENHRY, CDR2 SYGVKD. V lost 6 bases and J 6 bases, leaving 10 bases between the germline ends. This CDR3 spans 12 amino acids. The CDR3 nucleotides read TGTGCCATCAGGGGCTATGAGGATACGCAGTATTTT. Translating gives CAIRGYEDTQYF.

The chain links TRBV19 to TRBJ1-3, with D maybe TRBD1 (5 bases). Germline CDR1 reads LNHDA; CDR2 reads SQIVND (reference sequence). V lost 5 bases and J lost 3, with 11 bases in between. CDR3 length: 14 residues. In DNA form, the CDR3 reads TGTGCCAGTAGTCCCGCAGGGCTTGGAAACACCATATATTTT. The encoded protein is CASSPAGLGNTIYF.

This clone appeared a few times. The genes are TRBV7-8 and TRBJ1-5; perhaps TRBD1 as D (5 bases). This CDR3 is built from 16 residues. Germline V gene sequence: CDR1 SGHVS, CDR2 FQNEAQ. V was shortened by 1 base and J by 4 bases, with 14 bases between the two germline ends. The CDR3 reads CASSLGLGRVNQPQHF. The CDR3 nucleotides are TGTGCCAGCAGCTTAGGCTTAGGCAGGGTTAATCAGCCCCAGCATTTT.

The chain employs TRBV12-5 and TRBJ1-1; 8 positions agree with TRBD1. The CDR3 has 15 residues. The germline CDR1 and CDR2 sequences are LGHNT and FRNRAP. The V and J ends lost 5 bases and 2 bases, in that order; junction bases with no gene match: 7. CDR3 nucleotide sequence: TGTGCTAGTGGTAGATACGGGACAGGAAACACTGAAGCTTTCTTT. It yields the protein CASGRYGTGNTEAFF.

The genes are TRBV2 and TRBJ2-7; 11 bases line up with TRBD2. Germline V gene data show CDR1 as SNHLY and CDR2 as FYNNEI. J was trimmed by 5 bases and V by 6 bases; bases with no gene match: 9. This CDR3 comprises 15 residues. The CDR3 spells CASSVAGGLINEQYF. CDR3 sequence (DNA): TGTGCCAGCAGCGTAGCGGGGGGGCTGATAAACGAGCAGTACTTC.

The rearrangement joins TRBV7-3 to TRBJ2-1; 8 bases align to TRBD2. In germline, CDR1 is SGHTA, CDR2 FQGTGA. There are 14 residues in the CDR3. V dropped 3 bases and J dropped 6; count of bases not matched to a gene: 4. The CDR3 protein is CASSLFGGVNEQFF. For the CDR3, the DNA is TGTGCCAGCAGCTTGTTCGGGGGGGTCAATGAGCAGTTCTTC. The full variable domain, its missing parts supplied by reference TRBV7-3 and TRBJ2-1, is GAGVSQTPSNKVTEKGKYVELRCDPISGHTALYWYRQSLGQGPEFLIYFQGTGAADDSGLPNDRFFAVRPEGSVSTLKIQRTERGDSAVYLCASSLFGGVNEQFFGPGTRLTVL.

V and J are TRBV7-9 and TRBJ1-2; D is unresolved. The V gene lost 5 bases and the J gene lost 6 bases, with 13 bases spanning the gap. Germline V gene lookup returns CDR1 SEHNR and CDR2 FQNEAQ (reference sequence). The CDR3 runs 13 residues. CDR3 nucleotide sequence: TGTGCCAGCAGCCCCCCCCATTTCCATGGCTACACCTTC. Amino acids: CASSPPHFHGYTF.

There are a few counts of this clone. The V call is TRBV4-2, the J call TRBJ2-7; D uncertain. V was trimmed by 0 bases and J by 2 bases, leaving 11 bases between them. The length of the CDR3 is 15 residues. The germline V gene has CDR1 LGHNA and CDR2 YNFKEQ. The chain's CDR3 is CASSQEQSVTYEQYF. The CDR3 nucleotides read TGTGCCAGCAGCCAAGAACAATCAGTGACCTACGAGCAGTACTTC.

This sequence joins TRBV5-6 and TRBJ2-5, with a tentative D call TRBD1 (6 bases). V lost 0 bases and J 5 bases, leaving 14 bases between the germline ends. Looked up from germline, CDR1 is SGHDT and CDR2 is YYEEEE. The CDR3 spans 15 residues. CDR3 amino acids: CASSLEQGLGETQYF. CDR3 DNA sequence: TGTGCCAGCAGCTTGGAGCAGGGGCTGGGTGAGACCCAGTACTTC.

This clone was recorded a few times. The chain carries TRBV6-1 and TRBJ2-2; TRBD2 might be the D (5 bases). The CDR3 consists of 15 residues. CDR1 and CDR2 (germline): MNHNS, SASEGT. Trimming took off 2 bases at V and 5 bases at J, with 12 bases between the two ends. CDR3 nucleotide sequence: TGTGCCAGCAGTGAACCTTCGTCGGGGACCGGGGAGCTGTTTTTT. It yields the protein CASSEPSSGTGELFF.

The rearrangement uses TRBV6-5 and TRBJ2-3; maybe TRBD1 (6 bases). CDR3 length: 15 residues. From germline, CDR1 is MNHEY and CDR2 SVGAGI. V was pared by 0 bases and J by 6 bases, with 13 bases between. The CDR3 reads CASSYSGTSYDTQYF. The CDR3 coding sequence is TGTGCCAGCAGTTACTCAGGGACATCATACGATACGCAGTATTTT.

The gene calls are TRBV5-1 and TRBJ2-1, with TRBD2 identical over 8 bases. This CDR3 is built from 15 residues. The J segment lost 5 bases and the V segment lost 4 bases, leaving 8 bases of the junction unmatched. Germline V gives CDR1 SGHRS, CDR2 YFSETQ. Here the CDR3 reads CASSRIAGIDNEQFF. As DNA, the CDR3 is TGCGCCAGCAGCCGTATAGCGGGGATCGACAATGAGCAGTTCTTC.

CDR3 amino acids: CATGDSYEQYF. The CDR3 DNA reads as TGTGCCACAGGCGACTCCTACGAGCAGTACTTC. The J gene is TRBJ2-7, the V gene TRBV27; D is ambiguous. The CDR3 is made up of 11 amino acids. V lost 10 bases, J lost 0 bases, and 7 bases lay in between. The germline V gene encodes CDR1 MNHEY and CDR2 SMNVEV (reference sequence).

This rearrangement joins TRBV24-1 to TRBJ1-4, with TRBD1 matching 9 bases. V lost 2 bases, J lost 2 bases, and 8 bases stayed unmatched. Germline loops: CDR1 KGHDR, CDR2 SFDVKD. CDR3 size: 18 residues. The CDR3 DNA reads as TGTGCCACCAGTGATTGCCGGACAGGGGATCGGACTAATGAAAAACTGTTTTTT. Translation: CATSDCRTGDRTNEKLFF.

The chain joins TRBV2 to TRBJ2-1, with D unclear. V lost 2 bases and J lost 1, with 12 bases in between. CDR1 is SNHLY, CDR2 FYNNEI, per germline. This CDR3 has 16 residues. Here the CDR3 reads CASSELNILSYNEQFF. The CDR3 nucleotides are TGTGCCAGCAGTGAATTAAACATCCTTTCCTACAATGAGCAGTTCTTC.

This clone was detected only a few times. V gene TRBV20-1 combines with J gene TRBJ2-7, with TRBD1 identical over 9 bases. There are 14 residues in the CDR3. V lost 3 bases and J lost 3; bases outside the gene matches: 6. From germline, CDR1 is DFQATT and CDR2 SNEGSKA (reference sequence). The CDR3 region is CSASWDRDGYEQYF. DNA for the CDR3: TGCAGTGCTAGTTGGGACAGGGATGGCTACGAGCAGTACTTC.

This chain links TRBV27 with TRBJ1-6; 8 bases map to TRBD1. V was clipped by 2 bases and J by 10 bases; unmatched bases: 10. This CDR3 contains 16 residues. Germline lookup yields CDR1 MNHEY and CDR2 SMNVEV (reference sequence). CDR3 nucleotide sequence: TGTGCCAGCAGTTTACAACGGACAGGGAGTAGGTCACCCCTCCACTTT. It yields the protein CASSLQRTGSRSPLHF.

CDR3 loop: CAIAGTGATGELFF. The CDR3 nucleotides are TGTGCCATCGCCGGGACAGGGGCCACCGGGGAGCTGTTTTTT. The chain joins TRBV24-1 to TRBJ2-2; 10 nucleotides line up with TRBD1. The germline V gene has CDR1 KGHDR and CDR2 SFDVKD. The CDR3 covers 14 residues. V gave up 11 bases and J gave up 4 bases; unmatched junction bases: 6.

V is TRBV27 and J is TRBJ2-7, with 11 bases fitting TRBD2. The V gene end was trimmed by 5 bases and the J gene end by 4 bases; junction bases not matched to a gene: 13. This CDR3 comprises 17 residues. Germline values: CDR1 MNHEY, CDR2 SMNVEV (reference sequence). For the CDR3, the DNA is TGTGCCAGCAGTCCACTACTGGTAGCGGGGGGGCCTTACGAGCAGTACTTC. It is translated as CASSPLLVAGGPYEQYF.

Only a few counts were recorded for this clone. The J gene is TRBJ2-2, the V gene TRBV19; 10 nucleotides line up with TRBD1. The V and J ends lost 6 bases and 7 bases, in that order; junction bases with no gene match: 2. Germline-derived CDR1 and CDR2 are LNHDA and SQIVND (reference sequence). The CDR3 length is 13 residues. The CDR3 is CASRDRGFGELFF. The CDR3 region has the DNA TGTGCCAGTAGGGACAGGGGGTTCGGGGAGCTGTTTTTT.

CDR3 DNA sequence: TGCGCCAGCCTAACAGGGGACTCTGGGGCCAACGTCCTGACTTTC. Encoded protein: CASLTGDSGANVLTF. The genes are TRBV5-1 and TRBJ2-6, with TRBD1 matching 7 bases. V shed 7 bases and J 0 bases; nucleotides not matched to a gene: 4. The germline gives CDR1 SGHRS, CDR2 YFSETQ. The CDR3 is made up of 15 amino acids.

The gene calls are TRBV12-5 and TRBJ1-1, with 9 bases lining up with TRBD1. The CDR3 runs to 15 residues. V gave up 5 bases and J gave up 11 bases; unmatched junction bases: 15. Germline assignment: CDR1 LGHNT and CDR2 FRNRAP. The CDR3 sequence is CASGLSGTGLKTAFF. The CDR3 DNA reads TGTGCTAGTGGTCTGTCTGGGACAGGGCTGAAGACGGCTTTCTTT.